Listed below are T cell receptor beta chains from one sample, sequenced in a study of T and B cells in COVID-19 patients. In TCRdb, the multiplex PCR reads were re-called with MiXCR into one record per CDR3 protein. In the table there are about 18,000 distinct CDR3 sequences, about 36% of which are singletons. Source material: blood. These receptors were taken from a human donor with active COVID-19. Both conserved end residues are part of each CDR3. D genes are given only for firm matches. For some rows the clone size is stated as once, few or many, or as a class when expanded; others skip it.

clone_size j_call d_call v_call cdr3_nt cdr3_aa
NA TRBJ2-3 NA TRBV11-2 TGTGCCAGCAGCTTAAACGTTCATGAGCCCTACACAGATACGCAGTATTTT CASSLNVHEPYTDTQYF
few TRBJ1-5 NA TRBV6-6 TGTGCCAGCAAATGGGATAGCAATCAGCCCCAGCATTTT CASKWDSNQPQHF
NA TRBJ1-2 NA TRBV15 TGTGCCACCAGCAGAGAAATCGGGGTAGGCTACACCTTC CATSREIGVGYTF
NA TRBJ1-1 NA TRBV4-1 TGCGCCAGCAGCCAAGGCGTGTGGGGAGGCTCTGAAGCTTTCTTT CASSQGVWGGSEAFF
NA TRBJ2-7 TRBD1 TRBV5-5 TGTGCCAGCAGCCCTCCGGGACAGGGGACAACCTACGAGCAGTACTTC CASSPPGQGTTYEQYF
NA TRBJ1-3 NA TRBV28 TGTGCCAGCAGCAGACGGGACTCTGGAAACACCATATATTTT CASSRRDSGNTIYF
few TRBJ2-1 NA TRBV12-3/TRBV12-4 TGTGCCAGCAGTTTAAACAGGGAGGATGAGCAGTTCTTC CASSLNREDEQFF
NA TRBJ2-3 TRBD1 TRBV20-1 TGCAGTGCCTTGGGACAGGGGGTCGCAGATACGCAGTATTTT CSALGQGVADTQYF
NA TRBJ2-6 NA TRBV12-3/TRBV12-4 TGTGCCAGCAGTGGGCGACTGGGGGCGAGCTCTGGGGCCAACGTCCTGACTTTC CASSGRLGASSGANVLTF
few TRBJ2-7 NA TRBV5-4 TGTGCCAGCAGCTGGCGCCAGAGGGTCCACGAGCAGTACTTC CASSWRQRVHEQYF
few TRBJ1-5 NA TRBV27 TGTGCCAGCAGTCCCATCTGGCAGGGACTAGAAATCAATCAGCCCCAGCATTTT CASSPIWQGLEINQPQHF
once TRBJ1-2 TRBD1 TRBV11-2 TGTGCCAGCAGCCGGGACAGGGGGGCTGGCTACACCTTC CASSRDRGAGYTF
few TRBJ2-3 NA TRBV7-9 TGTGCCAGCAGCTTAGCGTACACAGATACGCAGTATTTT CASSLAYTDTQYF
few TRBJ2-1 TRBD2 TRBV6-2/TRBV6-3 TGTGCCAGCAGGTCGGGGGGACCTCTGACCTACAATGAGCAGTTCTTC CASRSGGPLTYNEQFF
medium-sized TRBJ2-3 NA TRBV19 TGTGCCAGTAGTTTGGGGGGTGGCACAGATACGCAGTATTTT CASSLGGGTDTQYF
NA TRBJ1-6 TRBD1 TRBV27 TGTGCCAGCAGGTACCGGGACAGAAGCAATTCACCCCTCCACTTT CASRYRDRSNSPLHF
few TRBJ2-5 TRBD2 TRBV12-3/TRBV12-4 TGTGCCAGCAGTCGGGGACTAGCGGGGTGGGAGACCCAGTACTTC CASSRGLAGWETQYF
few TRBJ2-7 TRBD2 TRBV6-5 TGTGCCAGCAGTTACTCTTCTAGCGGGTTCTACGAGCAGTACTTC CASSYSSSGFYEQYF
few TRBJ1-2 NA TRBV27 TGTGCCAGCAGTTTAGGAGGCTACACCTTC CASSLGGYTF
NA TRBJ2-1 TRBD2 TRBV12-3/TRBV12-4 TGTGCCAGCAGTTTAAGCGGGGGGCGGGAGCAGTTCTTC CASSLSGGREQFF
NA TRBJ2-5 TRBD2 TRBV10-3 TGTGCCATCAGACGCGGGGGGGCCGGTCTTGAGACCCAGTACTTC CAIRRGGAGLETQYF
few TRBJ2-1 TRBD2 TRBV6-2/TRBV6-3 TGTGCCAGCACCACAGCGGGGGGGAGCTACAATGAGCAGTTCTTC CASTTAGGSYNEQFF
NA TRBJ2-7 TRBD2 TRBV27 TGTGCCAGCAGTCACCCGCGGGGGGGAGCCTACGAGCAGTACTTC CASSHPRGGAYEQYF
NA TRBJ2-3 TRBD1 TRBV27 TGTGCCAGCAGTTTATACAGGGGGCTGGTAGATACGCAGTATTTT CASSLYRGLVDTQYF
medium-sized TRBJ2-7 TRBD2 TRBV19 TGTGCCAGTAGTAGGACTAGCGGGGGTGTTAGCTCCTACGAGCAGTACTTC CASSRTSGGVSSYEQYF
NA TRBJ2-1 NA TRBV6-5 TGTGCCAGCAGTTACAACCCCACAGGGTACGATGAGCAGTTCTTC CASSYNPTGYDEQFF
NA TRBJ1-2 TRBD1 TRBV11-1 TGTGCCAGCAGCAACACAGGGGGATCTCATGGCTACACCTTC CASSNTGGSHGYTF
few TRBJ2-2 TRBD1 TRBV12-3/TRBV12-4 TGTGCCAGCAGTTCGGGACAGGCTAACACCGGGGAGCTGTTTTTT CASSSGQANTGELFF
NA TRBJ2-5 NA TRBV20-1 TGCAGTGGTTCGGTCCAAGAGACCCAGTACTTC CSGSVQETQYF
NA TRBJ1-4 TRBD1 TRBV7-6 TGTGCCAGCAGCCTAACAGGGGATCATTTTGAAAAACTGTTTTTT CASSLTGDHFEKLFF
NA TRBJ2-5 NA TRBV9 TGTGCCAGCAGCGGTCATCAGGCCTCAGAGACCCAGTACTTC CASSGHQASETQYF
medium-sized TRBJ2-2 NA TRBV6-5 TGTGCCAGCAGGACTTACGGGGAGCTGTTTTTT CASRTYGELFF
medium-sized TRBJ2-5 NA TRBV19 TGTGCCAGTAGTGCCTTAGGGGTTGAGACCCAGTACTTC CASSALGVETQYF
medium-sized TRBJ2-3 NA TRBV19 TGTGCCAGTTGGAGCAGGAACACAGATACGCAGTATTTT CASWSRNTDTQYF
few TRBJ2-2 NA TRBV12-3/TRBV12-4 TGTGCCAGCAGCCCGGGCACCGGGGAGCTGTTTTTT CASSPGTGELFF
NA TRBJ2-7 NA TRBV6-2/TRBV6-3 TGTGCCAGCAGACTTGGACACCCTAGGGAGCAGTACTTC CASRLGHPREQYF
many TRBJ2-2 NA TRBV18 TGTGCCAGCTCACCACCGGACTACAGAGTCACCGGGGAGCTGTTTTTT CASSPPDYRVTGELFF
NA TRBJ1-1 NA TRBV19 TGTGCCAGTACATCGACAGCGAACACTGAAGCTTTCTTT CASTSTANTEAFF
few TRBJ2-5 NA TRBV5-6 TGTGCCAGCAGCTTGCCGACAGAGGCCCGTGAGACCCAGTACTTC CASSLPTEARETQYF
medium-sized TRBJ1-4 NA TRBV19 TGTGCCAGTAGTATATCGGGCAGGGTCAGTGAAAAACTGTTTTTT CASSISGRVSEKLFF
few TRBJ2-1 NA TRBV10-3 TGTGCCATCAGTGATAACCTAGAGCAGTTCTTC CAISDNLEQFF